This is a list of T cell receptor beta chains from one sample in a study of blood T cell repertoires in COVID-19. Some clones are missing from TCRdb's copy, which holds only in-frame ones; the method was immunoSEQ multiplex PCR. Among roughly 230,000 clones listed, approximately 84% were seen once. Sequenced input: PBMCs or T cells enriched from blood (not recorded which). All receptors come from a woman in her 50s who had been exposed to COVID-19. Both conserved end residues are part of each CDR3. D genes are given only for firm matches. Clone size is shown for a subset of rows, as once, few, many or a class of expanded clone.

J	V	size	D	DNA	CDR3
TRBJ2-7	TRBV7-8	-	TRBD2	TGTGCCAGCAGCACCCTGGGGAGCGGGGCTTACGAGCAGTACTTC	CASSTLGSGAYEQYF
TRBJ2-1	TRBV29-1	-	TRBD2	TGCAGCGTTGAAAAGTATCGCGGGGGGGAATTTTACAATGAGCAGTTCTTC	CSVEKYRGGEFYNEQFF
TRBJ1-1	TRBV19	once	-	TGTGCCAGTAGGATGGACACTTTCGAAGCTTTCTTT	CASRMDTFEAFF
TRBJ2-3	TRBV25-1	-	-	TGTGCCAGCACCGGTCTCTCTAGCACAGATACGCAGTATTTT	CASTGLSSTDTQYF
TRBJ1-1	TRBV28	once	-	TGTGCCAGCAGCACACTTACCGGGACATCGCGGTCGGCTTTCTTT	CASSTLTGTSRSAFF
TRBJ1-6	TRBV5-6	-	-	TGTGCCAGCAGTTTGGGGGCGCGTAATTCACCCCTCCACTTT	CASSLGARNSPLHF
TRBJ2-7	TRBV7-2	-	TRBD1	TGTGCCAGCAGCCCCAGGGGTGGGACAGGCTCCTACGAGCAGTACTTC	CASSPRGGTGSYEQYF
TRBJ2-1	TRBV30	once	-	TGTGCCTGGAGTGTACGAGGGCGAAGGAATGAGCAGTTCTTC	CAWSVRGRRNEQFF
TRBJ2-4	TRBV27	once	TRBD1	TGTGCCAGCAGCCTAGGCCCGACAGGGCACATTCAGTACTTC	CASSLGPTGHIQYF
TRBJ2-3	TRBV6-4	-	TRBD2	TGTGCCAGCAGTGTAGACAGCGGGGGGCGCACAGATACGCAGTATTTT	CASSVDSGGRTDTQYF
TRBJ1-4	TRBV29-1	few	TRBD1	TGCAGCGCACAGGGGTGGGGTGAAAAACTGTTTTTT	CSAQGWGEKLFF
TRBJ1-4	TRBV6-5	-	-	TGTGCCAGCAAGCGACCCGCCGACGAAAAACTGTTTTTT	CASKRPADEKLFF
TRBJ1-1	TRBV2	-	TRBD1	TGTGCCAGCAGGCCACCACAGGGGAAGTGGGCTGAAGCTTTCTTT	CASRPPQGKWAEAFF
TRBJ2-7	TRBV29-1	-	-	TGCAGCGTCTCCGACTTGGACGAGCAGTACTTC	CSVSDLDEQYF
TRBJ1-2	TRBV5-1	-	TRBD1	TGCGCCAGCAGCCTGGGACAGGGAAGCTATGGCTACACCTTC	CASSLGQGSYGYTF
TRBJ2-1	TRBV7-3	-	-	TGTGCCAGCAGCTTAGGTTCTCGGGTTTCTAGCTCCTACAATGAGCAGTTCTTC	CASSLGSRVSSSYNEQFF
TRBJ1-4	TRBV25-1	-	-	TGTGCCAGCAGTTTACCCGGGTCCTCTTCGGGGGGGGAAAAACTGTTTTTT	CASSLPGSSSGGEKLFF
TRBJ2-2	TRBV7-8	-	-	TGTGCCAGCAGCCTTTACACCGGGGGAAACACCGGGGAGCTGTTTTTT	CASSLYTGGNTGELFF
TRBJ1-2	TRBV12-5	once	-	TGTGCTAGTGGTTTGGTACAGGCCATGGGGTATGGCTACACCTTC	CASGLVQAMGYGYTF
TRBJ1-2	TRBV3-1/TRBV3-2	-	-	TGTGCCAGCAGCAAAGGGATGGGGCTCCGGGGCTACACCTTC	CASSKGMGLRGYTF
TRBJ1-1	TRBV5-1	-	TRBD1	TGCGCCAGCAGCTTGGCCGGGACAGGGGGCACTGAAGCTTTCTTT	CASSLAGTGGTEAFF
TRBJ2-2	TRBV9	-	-	TGTGCCAGCAGCGTTCGGGGAACGAACACCGGGGAGCTGTTTTTT	CASSVRGTNTGELFF
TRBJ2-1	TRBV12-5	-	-	TGTGCTAGTTCGCGAGGGCTGAATGAGCAGTTCTTC	CASSRGLNEQFF
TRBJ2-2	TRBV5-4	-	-	TGTGCCAGCTGGCCGGGGGCGAACACCGGGGAGCTGTTTTTT	CASWPGANTGELFF
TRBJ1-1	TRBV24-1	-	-	TGTGCCACCAGTGATTTGTGGTCAGAAGAAGCTTTCTTT	CATSDLWSEEAFF
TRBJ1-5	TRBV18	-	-	TGTGCCAGCTCACAACAGAACAATCAGCCCCAGCATTTT	CASSQQNNQPQHF
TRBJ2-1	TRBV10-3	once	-	TGTGCCATCAGTCGACCGGCGGGGCCCTACAATGAGCAGTTCTTC	CAISRPAGPYNEQFF
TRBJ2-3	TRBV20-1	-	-	TGCAGTGCTAGAGATGGGGCCTCATGGTATTTT	CSARDGASWYF
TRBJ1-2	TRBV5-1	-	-	TGCGCCAGCAGCCCCCGGACATCCCACTATGGCTACACCTTC	CASSPRTSHYGYTF
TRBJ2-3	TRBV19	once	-	TGTGCCAGTAGTATCCTCCTAGAATCGTCTGATACGCAGTATTTT	CASSILLESSDTQYF
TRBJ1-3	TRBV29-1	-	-	TGCAGCGTTGATAGCGGGGGCCAAGACACCATATATTTT	CSVDSGGQDTIYF
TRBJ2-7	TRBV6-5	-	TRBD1	TGTGCCAGCAGTTCAGGGGGCCGGGGAAACGAGCAGTACTTC	CASSSGGRGNEQYF
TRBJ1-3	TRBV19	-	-	TGTGCCAGTAGTATCAGGCTGGTGCAGGGAAACACCATATATTTT	CASSIRLVQGNTIYF
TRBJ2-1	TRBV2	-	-	TGTGCCAGCAGTCCTCCAAGATTCTCGAGCTCCTACAATGAGCAGTTCTTC	CASSPPRFSSSYNEQFF
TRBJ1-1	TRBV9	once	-	TGTGCCAGCAGCGTCCCCCCGGGTCTTTCTCGAACTGAAGCTTTCTTT	CASSVPPGLSRTEAFF
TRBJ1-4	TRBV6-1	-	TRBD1	TGTGCCAGCAGTGACCGGGACAGGCAATTATCAGGTGAAAAACTGTTTTTT	CASSDRDRQLSGEKLFF
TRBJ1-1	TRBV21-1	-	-	TGTGCCAGCAGCAAAGCAATCCCGTCCAGGGCAAAGAACACTGAAGCTTTCTTT	CASSKAIPSRAKNTEAFF
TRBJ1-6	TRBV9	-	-	TGTGCCAGCAGCCCGCGGACGGGGAATTCACCCCTCCACTTT	CASSPRTGNSPLHF
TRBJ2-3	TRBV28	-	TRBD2	TGTGCCAGTAAAAAAGCGGGGGGCCCCACAGATACGCAGTATTTT	CASKKAGGPTDTQYF
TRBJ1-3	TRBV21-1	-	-	TGTGCCAGCACCAGCCCAGGGGAAGGCTCTGGAAACACCATATATTTT	CASTSPGEGSGNTIYF
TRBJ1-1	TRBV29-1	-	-	TGCAGCGCCCACAGGGCAGAGAACACTGAAGCTTTCTTT	CSAHRAENTEAFF
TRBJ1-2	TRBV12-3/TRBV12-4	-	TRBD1	TGTGCCAGCAGTGCCCAAACAGGGGCAGGCTACACCTTC	CASSAQTGAGYTF
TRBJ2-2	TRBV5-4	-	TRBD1	TGTGCCAGCAGCTTGGACAGGGGCACCGGGGAGCTGTTTTTT	CASSLDRGTGELFF
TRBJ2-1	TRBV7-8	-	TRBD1	TGTGCCAGCAGCTTAGTTGGGACAGCGAATGAGCAGTTCTTC	CASSLVGTANEQFF
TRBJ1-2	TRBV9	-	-	TGTGCCAGCAGCGTAGCAGCTGGACAGTATGGCTACACCTTC	CASSVAAGQYGYTF
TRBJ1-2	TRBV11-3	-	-	TGTGCCAGCAGCTTAGACGGGAAGGCCCTTAACTATGGCTACACCTTC	CASSLDGKALNYGYTF
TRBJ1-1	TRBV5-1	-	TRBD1	TGCGCCAGCAGCTTGGCGGGGACAGGCTCCACTGAAGCTTTCTTT	CASSLAGTGSTEAFF
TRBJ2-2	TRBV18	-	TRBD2	TGTGCCAGCGCCATCGCTAGCGGGGGGACCCAGAACACCGGGGAGCTGTTTTTT	CASAIASGGTQNTGELFF
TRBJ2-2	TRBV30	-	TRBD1	TGTGCCGGTCAGGGGGCCGTTATGACCGGGGAGCTGTTTTTT	CAGQGAVMTGELFF
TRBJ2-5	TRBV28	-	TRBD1	TGTGCCAGCAGCCTGATCGGGACAGAAGAGACCCAGTACTTC	CASSLIGTEETQYF
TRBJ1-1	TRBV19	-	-	TGTGCCAGTAAGCGTTCAGCAGAGCCTGAAGCTTTCTTT	CASKRSAEPEAFF
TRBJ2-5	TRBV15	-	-	TGTGCCACCAGCAGGGGACTGGGCCTCCAAGAGACCCAGTACTTC	CATSRGLGLQETQYF
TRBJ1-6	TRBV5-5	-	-	TGTGCCAGCAGCTTGTTTCTGGACAAGGGTTCACCCCTCCACTTT	CASSLFLDKGSPLHF
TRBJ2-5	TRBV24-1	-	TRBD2	TGTGCCACCAGCCTGGGAGGGGCGGGTTACCAAGAGACCCAGTACTTC	CATSLGGAGYQETQYF
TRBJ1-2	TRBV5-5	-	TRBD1	TGTGCCAGCAGCCAGGACAGGGGGCTGGATGGCTACACCTTC	CASSQDRGLDGYTF